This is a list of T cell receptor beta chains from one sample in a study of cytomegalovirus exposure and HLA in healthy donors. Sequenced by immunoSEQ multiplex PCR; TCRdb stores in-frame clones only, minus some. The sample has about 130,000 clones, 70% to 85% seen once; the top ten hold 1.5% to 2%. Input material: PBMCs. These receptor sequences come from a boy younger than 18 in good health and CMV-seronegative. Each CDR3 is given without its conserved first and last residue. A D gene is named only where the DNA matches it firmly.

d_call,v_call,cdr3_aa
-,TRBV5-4,ASSLAGISGNTIY
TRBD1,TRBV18,ASSPGTAVEPQH
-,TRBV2,ASSDRYSNQPQH
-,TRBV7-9,ASSLGQVPNGYT
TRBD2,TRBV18,ASSPVTSGGYNEQF
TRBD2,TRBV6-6,ASRPLAGGPYNEQF
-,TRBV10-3,AIRTTGGNTGELF
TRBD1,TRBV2,ASSEGQGGQPQH
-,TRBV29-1,SVNTRLEYGYT
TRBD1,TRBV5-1,ASSWTGSHLYGYP
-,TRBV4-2,ASSQVGGANEKLF
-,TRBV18,ASSPSGQYNEQF
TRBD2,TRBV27,ASSPGLLAGGYNEQF
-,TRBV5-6,ASSSPVSTDTQY
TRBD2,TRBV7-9,ASSRTSEADTQY
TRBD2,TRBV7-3,ASSLGGSPTDTQY
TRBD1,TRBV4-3,ASSQELAGTANTEAF
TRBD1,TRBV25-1,ASSEYGTGIVAF
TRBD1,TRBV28,ASRTAGTGGIDTQY
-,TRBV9,ASSVAEKDTQY
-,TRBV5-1,ASSEGQIVNEKLF
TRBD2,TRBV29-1,SVRLAGGYNEQF
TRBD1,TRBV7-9,ASRDTGTGAYNEQF
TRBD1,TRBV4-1,ASSQVGGTGNTGELF
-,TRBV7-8,ASSTDKSNYGYT
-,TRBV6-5,ASSRDKYTEAF
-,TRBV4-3,ASSQAGSANEKLF
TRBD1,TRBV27,ASRSGGNDGYT
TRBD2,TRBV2,ASSEALTSAITDTQY
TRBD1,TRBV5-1,ASSWDRIEKLF
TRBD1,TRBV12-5,ASGSGQGSFYGAF
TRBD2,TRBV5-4,ASALAGGRNTGELF
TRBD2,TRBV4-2,ASTPEPGGAADTQY
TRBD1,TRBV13,ASSPVPGQGAHEQY
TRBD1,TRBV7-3,ASSRRTGGTGELF
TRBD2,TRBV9,ASSSSGGGNTGELF
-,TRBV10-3,AISESTGYGYT
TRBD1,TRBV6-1,ASNRQGNTEAF
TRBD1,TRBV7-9,ASSLGPGQGYYEQY
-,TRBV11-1,ASSLGAGTEAF
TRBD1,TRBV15,ATSLGQGGGELF
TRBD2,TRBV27,ASSSVSGVMAL
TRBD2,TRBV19,ASSIRGGRAYNEQF
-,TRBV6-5,ASKGQGTDTQY
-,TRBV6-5,ASLGQRKGGYT
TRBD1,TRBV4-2,ASSQEPDRGGNEQF
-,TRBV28,ASRPARQIEKLF
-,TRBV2,ASSLGGSYGYT
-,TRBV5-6,ASSFSLSEGATNEKLF
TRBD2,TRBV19,ASSPQRTSGYNEQF